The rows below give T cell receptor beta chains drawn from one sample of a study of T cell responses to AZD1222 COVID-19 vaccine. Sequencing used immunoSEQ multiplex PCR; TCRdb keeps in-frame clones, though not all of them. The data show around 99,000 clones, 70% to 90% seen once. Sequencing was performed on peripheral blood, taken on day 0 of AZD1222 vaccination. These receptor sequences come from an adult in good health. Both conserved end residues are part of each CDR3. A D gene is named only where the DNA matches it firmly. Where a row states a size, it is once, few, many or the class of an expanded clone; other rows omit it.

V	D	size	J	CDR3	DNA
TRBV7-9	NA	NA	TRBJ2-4	CASSPGTRNIQYF	TGTGCCAGCAGCCCGGGGACACGGAACATTCAGTACTTC
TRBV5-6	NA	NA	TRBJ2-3	CASSLNWGTDTQYF	TGTGCCAGCAGCTTGAATTGGGGCACAGATACGCAGTATTTT
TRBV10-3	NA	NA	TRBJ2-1	CAIRAQGGFFGAYNEQFF	TGTGCCATCAGGGCCCAGGGCGGTTTTTTTGGAGCCTACAATGAGCAGTTCTTC
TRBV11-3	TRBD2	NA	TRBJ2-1	CASSPSGNYNEQFF	TGTGCCAGCAGCCCTAGCGGGAACTACAATGAGCAGTTCTTC
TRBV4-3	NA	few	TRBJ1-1	CASAEGGRMNTEAFF	TGCGCCAGCGCCGAGGGGGGGAGGATGAACACTGAAGCTTTCTTT
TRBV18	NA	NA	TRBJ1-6	CASSPRGLGLSPLHF	TGTGCCAGCTCACCACGAGGCCTGGGCCTTTCACCCCTCCACTTT
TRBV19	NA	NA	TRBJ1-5	CASSIGELLGPQHF	TGTGCCAGTAGTATAGGGGAGCTCTTAGGGCCCCAGCATTTT
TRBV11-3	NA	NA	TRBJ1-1	CASSPLENTEAFF	TGTGCCAGCAGCCCCCTAGAGAACACTGAAGCTTTCTTT
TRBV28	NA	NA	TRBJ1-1	CASKRPERNTEAFF	TGTGCCAGCAAAAGACCAGAACGGAACACTGAAGCTTTCTTT
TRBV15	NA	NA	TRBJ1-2	CATSDGGRDYGYTF	TGTGCCACCTCCGACGGAGGAAGAGACTATGGCTACACCTTC
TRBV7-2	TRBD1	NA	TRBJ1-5	CASSLTPDRVRQPQHF	TGTGCCAGCAGCCTCACCCCGGACAGGGTAAGGCAGCCCCAGCATTTT
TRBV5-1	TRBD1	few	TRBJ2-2	CASSRGQQAVGELFF	TGCGCCAGCAGCCGGGGACAGCAGGCGGTCGGGGAGCTGTTTTTT
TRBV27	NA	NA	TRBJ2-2	CASSLLPVVAGELFF	TGTGCCAGCAGTTTGCTGCCCGTGGTCGCCGGGGAGCTGTTTTTT
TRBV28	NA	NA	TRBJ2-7	CASSRTGFSYEQYF	TGTGCCAGCAGCCGCACCGGGTTCTCCTACGAGCAGTACTTC
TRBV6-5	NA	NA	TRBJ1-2	CASSYLGRGYGYTF	TGTGCCAGCAGTTATCTTGGGAGAGGATATGGCTACACCTTC
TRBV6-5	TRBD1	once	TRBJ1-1	CASSLDRVMAEAFF	TGTGCCAGCAGCCTGGACAGGGTAATGGCTGAAGCTTTCTTT
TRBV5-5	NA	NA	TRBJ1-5	CASSLVDLGPNYQPQHF	TGTGCCAGCAGCTTAGTCGATCTAGGGCCTAACTATCAGCCCCAGCATTTT
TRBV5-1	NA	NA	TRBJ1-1	CASSLRQMNTEAFF	TGCGCCAGCAGCTTGAGGCAGATGAACACTGAAGCTTTCTTT
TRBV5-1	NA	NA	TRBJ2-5	CASTRTLAQETQYF	TGCGCCAGTACTCGGACACTCGCTCAAGAGACCCAGTACTTC
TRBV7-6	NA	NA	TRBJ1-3	CASSPYPPPGAGGNTIYF	TGTGCCAGCAGCCCCTACCCCCCTCCGGGGGCTGGCGGAAACACCATATATTTT
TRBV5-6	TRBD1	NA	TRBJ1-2	CASSSVGTASPDGYTF	TGTGCCAGCAGCTCGGTCGGGACAGCGTCCCCGGATGGCTACACCTTC
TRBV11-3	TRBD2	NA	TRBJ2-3	CASSLDLREGTDTQYF	TGTGCCAGCAGCTTAGATTTGCGGGAGGGCACAGATACGCAGTATTTT
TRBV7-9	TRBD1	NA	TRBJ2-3	CASSRTGGRTDTQYF	TGTGCCAGCAGCCGGACAGGGGGACGCACAGATACGCAGTATTTT
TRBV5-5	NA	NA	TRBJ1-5	CASSPSGIGQPQHF	TGTGCCAGCAGCCCAAGTGGGATCGGTCAGCCCCAGCATTTT
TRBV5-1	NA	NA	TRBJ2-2	CASSSLGGGTGELFF	TGCGCCAGCAGCTCCCTTGGAGGGGGGACCGGGGAGCTGTTTTTT
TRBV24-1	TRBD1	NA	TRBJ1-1	CATRAGGNTEAFF	TGTGCCACCAGGGCAGGGGGGAACACTGAAGCTTTCTTT
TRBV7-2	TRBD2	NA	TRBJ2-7	CASSLAGTSGGSSYEQYF	TGTGCCAGCAGCTTAGCGGGGACTAGCGGGGGGTCGTCCTACGAGCAGTACTTC
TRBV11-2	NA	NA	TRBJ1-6	CASSPRSQTYYNSPLHF	TGTGCCAGCAGCCCTAGGAGCCAAACCTATTATAATTCACCCCTCCACTTT
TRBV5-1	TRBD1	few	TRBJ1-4	CASSLTGGPTNEKLFF	TGCGCCAGCAGCTTGACAGGGGGCCCAACTAATGAAAAACTGTTTTTT
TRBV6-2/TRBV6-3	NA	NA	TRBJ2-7	CASSFPSYEQYF	TGTGCCAGCAGTTTTCCCTCCTACGAGCAGTACTTC
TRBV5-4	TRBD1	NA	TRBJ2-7	CASRRDRDFGEQYF	TGTGCCAGCAGGCGGGACAGGGATTTTGGCGAGCAGTACTTC
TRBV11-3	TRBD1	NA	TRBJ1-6	CASSLRGGNSPLHF	TGTGCCAGCAGCCTCAGGGGGGGAAATTCACCCCTCCACTTT
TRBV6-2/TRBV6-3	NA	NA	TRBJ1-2	CASSRGRTIHLNYGYTF	TGTGCCAGCAGTCGTGGACGGACGATTCATCTCAACTATGGCTACACCTTC
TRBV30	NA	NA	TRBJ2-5	CALRPGPGETQYF	TGTGCCCTCCGACCGGGGCCTGGGGAGACCCAGTACTTC
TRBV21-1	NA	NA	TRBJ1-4	CASISQGQVATNEKLFF	TGTGCCAGCATAAGTCAGGGACAGGTGGCAACTAATGAAAAACTGTTTTTT
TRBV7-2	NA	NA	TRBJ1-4	CASSRPNEKLFF	TGTGCCAGCAGCAGACCGAATGAAAAACTGTTTTTT
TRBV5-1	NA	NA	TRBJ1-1	CASSPEGVGNTEAFF	TGCGCCAGCAGCCCGGAAGGGGTCGGGAACACTGAAGCTTTCTTT
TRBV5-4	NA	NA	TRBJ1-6	CASNHQGYYNSPLHF	TGTGCCAGCAACCACCAGGGATACTATAATTCACCCCTCCACTTT
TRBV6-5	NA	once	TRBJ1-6	CASRGQALNSPLHF	TGTGCCAGCAGAGGACAAGCCCTTAATTCACCCCTCCACTTT
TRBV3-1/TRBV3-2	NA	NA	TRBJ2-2	CASSQAFGKTYTGELFF	TGTGCCAGCAGCCAAGCTTTTGGAAAAACCTACACCGGGGAGCTGTTTTTT
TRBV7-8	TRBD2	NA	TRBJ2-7	CASSAPAGGAYEQYF	TGTGCCAGCAGCGCCCCAGCGGGGGGGGCCTACGAGCAGTACTTC
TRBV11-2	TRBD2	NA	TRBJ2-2	CASSLVAAGYNTGELFF	TGTGCCAGCAGCTTAGTGGCAGCGGGGTATAACACCGGGGAGCTGTTTTTT
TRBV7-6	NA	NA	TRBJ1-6	CASSLRAGKGSPLHF	TGTGCCAGCAGCCTTCGGGCAGGGAAGGGTTCACCCCTCCACTTT
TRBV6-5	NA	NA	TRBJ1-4	CASRSGVWAEKLFF	TGTGCCAGCAGGTCAGGGGTTTGGGCTGAAAAACTGTTTTTT
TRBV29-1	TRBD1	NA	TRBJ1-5	CSVGTGTSQPQHF	TGCAGCGTTGGGACAGGGACCAGCCAGCCCCAGCATTTT
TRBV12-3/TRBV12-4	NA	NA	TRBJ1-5	CASSLFGQPQHF	TGTGCCAGCAGTTTATTCGGTCAGCCCCAGCATTTT